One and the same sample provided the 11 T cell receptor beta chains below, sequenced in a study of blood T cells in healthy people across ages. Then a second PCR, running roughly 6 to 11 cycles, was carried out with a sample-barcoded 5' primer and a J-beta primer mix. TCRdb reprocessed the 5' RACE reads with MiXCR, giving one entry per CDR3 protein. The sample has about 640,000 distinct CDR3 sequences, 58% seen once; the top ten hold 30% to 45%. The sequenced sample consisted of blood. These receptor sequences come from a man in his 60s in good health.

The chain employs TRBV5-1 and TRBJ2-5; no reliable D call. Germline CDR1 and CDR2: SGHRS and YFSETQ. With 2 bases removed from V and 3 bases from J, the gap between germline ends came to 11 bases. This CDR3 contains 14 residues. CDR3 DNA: TGCGCCAGCAGCTTAAGTAGCACAGAAGAGACCCAGTACTTC. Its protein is CASSLSSTEETQYF.

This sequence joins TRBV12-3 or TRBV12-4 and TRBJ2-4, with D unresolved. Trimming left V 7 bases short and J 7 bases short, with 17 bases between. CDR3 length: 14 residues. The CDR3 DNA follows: TGTGCCAGCACCCTTGGTGGGGAAATGAACATTCAGTACTTC. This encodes CASTLGGEMNIQYF.

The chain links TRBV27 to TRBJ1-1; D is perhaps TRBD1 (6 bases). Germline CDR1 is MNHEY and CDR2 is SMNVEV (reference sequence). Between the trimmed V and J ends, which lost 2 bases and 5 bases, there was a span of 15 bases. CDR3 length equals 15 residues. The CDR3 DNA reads TGTGCCAGCAGTTTAATGGGGGCGCGCCGGACTGAAGCTTTCTTT. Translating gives CASSLMGARRTEAFF.

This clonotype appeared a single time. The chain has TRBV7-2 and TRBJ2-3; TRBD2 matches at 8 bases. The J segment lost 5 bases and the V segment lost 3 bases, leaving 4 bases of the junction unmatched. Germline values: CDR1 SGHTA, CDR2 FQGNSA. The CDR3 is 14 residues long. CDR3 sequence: CASSLGLGVDTQYF. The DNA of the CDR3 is TGTGCCAGCAGCTTGGGACTAGGGGTAGATACGCAGTATTTT.

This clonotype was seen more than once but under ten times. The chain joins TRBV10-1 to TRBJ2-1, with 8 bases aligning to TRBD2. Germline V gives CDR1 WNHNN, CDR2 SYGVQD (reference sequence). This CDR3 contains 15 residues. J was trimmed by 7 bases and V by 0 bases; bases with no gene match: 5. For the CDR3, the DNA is TGCGCCAGCAGTGAGTCCTCTAGCGGGTGGAATGAGCAGTTCTTC. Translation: CASSESSSGWNEQFF.

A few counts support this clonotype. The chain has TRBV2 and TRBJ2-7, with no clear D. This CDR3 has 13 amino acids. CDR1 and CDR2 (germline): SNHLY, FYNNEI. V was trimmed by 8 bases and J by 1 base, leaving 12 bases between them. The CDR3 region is CASEPESSYEQYF. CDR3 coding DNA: TGTGCCAGCGAACCGGAGAGTTCCTACGAGCAGTACTTC. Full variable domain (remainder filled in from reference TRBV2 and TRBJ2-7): EPEVTQTPSHQVTQMGQEVILRCVPISNHLYFYWYRQILGQKVEFLVSFYNNEISEKSEIFDDQFSVERPDGSNFTLKIRSTKLEDSAMYFCASEPESSYEQYFGPGTRLTVT.

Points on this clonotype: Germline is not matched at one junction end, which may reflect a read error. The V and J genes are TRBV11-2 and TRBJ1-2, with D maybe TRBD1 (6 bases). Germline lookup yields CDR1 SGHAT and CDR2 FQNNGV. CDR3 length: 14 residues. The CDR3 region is CACSHREPRVGYTF. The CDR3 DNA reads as TGTGCCTGCAGCCACAGGGAACCTAGGGTGGGCTACACCTTC.

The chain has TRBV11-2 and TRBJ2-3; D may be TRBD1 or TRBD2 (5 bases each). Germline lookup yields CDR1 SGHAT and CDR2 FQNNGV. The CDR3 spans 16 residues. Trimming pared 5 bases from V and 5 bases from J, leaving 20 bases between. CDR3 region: CASSKEGARVVDTQYF. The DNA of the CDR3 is TGTGCCAGCAGCAAAGAAGGGGCGAGGGTGGTAGATACGCAGTATTTT. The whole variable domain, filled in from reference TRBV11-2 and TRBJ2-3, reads EAGVAQSPRYKIIEKRQSVAFWCNPISGHATLYWYQQILGQGPKLLIQFQNNGVVDDSQLPKDRFSAERLKGVDSTLKIQPAKLEDSAVYLCASSKEGARVVDTQYFGPGTRLTVL.

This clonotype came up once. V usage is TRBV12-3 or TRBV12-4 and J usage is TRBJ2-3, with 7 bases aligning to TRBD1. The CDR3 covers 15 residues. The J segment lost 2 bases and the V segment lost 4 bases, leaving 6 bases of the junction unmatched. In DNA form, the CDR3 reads TGTGCCAGCAGTTCGACAGGGCCTTTCACAGATACGCAGTATTTT. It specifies CASSSTGPFTDTQYF.

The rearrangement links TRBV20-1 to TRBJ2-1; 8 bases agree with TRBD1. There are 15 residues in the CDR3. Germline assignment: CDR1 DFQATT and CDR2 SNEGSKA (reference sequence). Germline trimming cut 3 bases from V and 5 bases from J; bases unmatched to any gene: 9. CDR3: CSARETGGSHNEQFF. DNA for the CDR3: TGCAGTGCTAGGGAAACAGGGGGAAGTCACAATGAGCAGTTCTTC.

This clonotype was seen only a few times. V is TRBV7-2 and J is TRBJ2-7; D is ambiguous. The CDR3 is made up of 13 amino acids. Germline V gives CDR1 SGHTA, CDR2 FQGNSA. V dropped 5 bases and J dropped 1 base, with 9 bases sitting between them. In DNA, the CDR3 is TGTGCCAGCAGCCGAGACCAATCCTACGAGCAGTACTTC. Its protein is CASSRDQSYEQYF.